The 2 T cell receptor beta chains below were found in one sample sequenced in a study of blood T cell repertoires in COVID-19. Using immunoSEQ multiplex PCR, the repertoire was profiled, and TCRdb retains in-frame clones only, with some absent. The repertoire includes around 180,000 clones, approximately 86% of them detected once, and about 10% sits in the top ten. Sequenced: peripheral blood. These receptors came from a woman of 80 years or more with active or convalescent COVID-19.

The chain carries TRBV29-1 and TRBJ2-1, with 10 nucleotides matching TRBD2. The length of the CDR3 is 19 residues. V dropped 1 base and J dropped 0; count of bases not matched to a gene: 12. Germline-derived CDR1 and CDR2 are SQVTM and ANQGSEA. CDR3: CSVEGLASGRSSSYNEQFF. The CDR3 DNA sequence: TGCAGCGTTGAAGGGTTGGCTAGCGGGAGATCGAGCTCCTACAATGAGCAGTTCTTC.

The CDR3 DNA reads TGTGCCAGCAGTTACTTCAGGGTGGGCAATCAGCCCCAGCATTTT. It is translated as CASSYFRVGNQPQHF. The chain uses TRBV6-6 and TRBJ1-5, with D possibly matching TRBD1 (5 bases). V was clipped by 1 base and J by 2 bases, with 9 bases between them. The germline gives CDR1 MNHNY, CDR2 SVGAGI (reference sequence). CDR3 size: 15 residues.